These 24 T cell receptor beta chains were all obtained from the same sample, sequenced in a study of identical twins. A single record per CDR3 protein comes from TCRdb applying MiXCR to the 5' RACE reads. The sample contains about 570,000 distinct CDR3 sequences, around 9.6% of which appear only once. The data also belong to a second study, concerning yellow fever vaccine responses in identical twins.

The sample taken for sequencing was PBMCs. All receptors derive from a woman between 18 and 30 years old in good health.

CDR3 sequence (DNA): TGCAGCTGGGCCGGGGTAACCAGCTCCTACAATGAGCAGTTCTTC. This encodes CSWAGVTSSYNEQFF. This sequence joins TRBV20-1 and TRBJ2-1, with D maybe TRBD2 (5 bases). Germline CDR1 DFQATT, CDR2 SNEGSKA (reference sequence). CDR3 length equals 15 residues.

This clonotype was recorded only once. The chain combines TRBV7-9 with TRBJ2-7, with D tentatively TRBD1 (5 bases). CDR1 and CDR2 from the germline V gene are SEHNR and FQNEAQ (reference sequence). The CDR3 is 15 amino acids. Trimming left V 1 base short and J 7 bases short, with 17 bases between. CDR3 loop: CASSLVLQGLGEQYF. The CDR3 DNA follows: TGTGCCAGCAGCTTAGTGCTTCAGGGTTTGGGTGAGCAGTACTTC.

Ten or more counts support this clonotype. The rearrangement joins TRBV27 to TRBJ2-1; possible D gene TRBD1, 5 bases. The germline V gene encodes CDR1 MNHEY and CDR2 SMNVEV (reference sequence). This CDR3 contains 12 residues. V was cut by 7 bases and J by 9 bases, with 13 bases left in between. The CDR3 region is CASTNQGLEQFF. For the CDR3, the DNA is TGTGCCAGCACCAACCAGGGTCTTGAGCAGTTCTTC.

This clonotype appeared many times. The rearrangement uses TRBV5-1 and TRBJ2-2; 9 bases are a match to TRBD1. Trimming cost V 4 bases and J 6 bases; bases outside gene matches: 10. Germline-derived CDR1 and CDR2 are SGHRS and YFSETQ. CDR3 length: 16 amino acids. This chain's CDR3 is CASSQDPGQGSGELFF. The CDR3 DNA reads as TGCGCCAGCAGCCAGGATCCGGGACAGGGTTCCGGGGAGCTGTTTTTT.

This clonotype appeared a few times. This chain joins TRBV3-1 and TRBJ2-1; 10 bases agree with TRBD2. Trimming removed 0 bases from V and 0 bases from J; junction bases left unmatched: 5. There are 18 residues in the CDR3. Germline V gene data show CDR1 as LGHDT and CDR2 as YNNKEL (reference sequence). In DNA form, the CDR3 reads TGTGCCAGCAGCCAAGACGTCGCTAGCGGGAGCTCCTACAATGAGCAGTTCTTC. It is translated as CASSQDVASGSSYNEQFF.

This clonotype showed up many times. This chain links TRBV7-2 with TRBJ2-1; D is undetermined. The germline V gene has CDR1 SGHTA and CDR2 FQGNSA. The CDR3 is made up of 14 amino acids. The V gene lost 5 bases and the J gene lost 3 bases, with 11 bases spanning the gap. The CDR3 protein is CASSVVDGYNEQFF. The CDR3 DNA reads TGTGCCAGCAGCGTAGTCGACGGCTACAATGAGCAGTTCTTC.

The chain combines TRBV7-8 with TRBJ2-2; no clear D gene. V was cut by 3 bases and J by 6 bases, with 20 bases left in between. The CDR3 spans 17 residues. Germline V gives CDR1 SGHVS, CDR2 FQNEAQ. The CDR3 reads CASSFSEVRATAGELFF. The CDR3 DNA sequence: TGTGCCAGCAGCTTTTCGGAAGTAAGGGCCACGGCCGGGGAGCTGTTTTTT.

The chain combines TRBV5-6 with TRBJ1-1; D is undetermined. Trimming pared 0 bases from V and 5 bases from J, leaving 8 bases between. Germline V gene lookup returns CDR1 SGHDT and CDR2 YYEEEE. The CDR3 has 13 residues. CDR3 DNA sequence: TGTGCCAGCAGCTTGGCTGCACAGACTGAAGCTTTCTTT. It codes for CASSLAAQTEAFF.

This clonotype was detected only a few times. The J gene is TRBJ2-3, the V gene TRBV28, with 7 bases that match TRBD2. V dropped 2 bases and J dropped 0; count of bases not matched to a gene: 11. Germline loops: CDR1 MDHEN, CDR2 SYDVKM. This CDR3 has 18 residues. DNA of the CDR3: TGTGCCAGCAGTTTAAATACCGGGACTACAACTAGCACAGATACGCAGTATTTT. Protein product: CASSLNTGTTTSTDTQYF. The full variable domain, in which reference TRBV28 and TRBJ2-3 provide the parts outside the CDR3, is DVKVTQSSRYLVKRTGEKVFLECVQDMDHENMFWYRQDPGLGLRLIYFSYDVKMKEKGDIPEGYSVSREKKERFSLILESASTNQTSMYLCASSLNTGTTTSTDTQYFGPGTRLTVL.

This clonotype was found a few times. CDR3 sequence (DNA): TGCAGTGCTAGCAGCGGCCACTCGAGCACAGATACGCAGTATTTT. Encoded protein: CSASSGHSSTDTQYF. The chain employs TRBV20-1 and TRBJ2-3; TRBD2 might be the D (5 bases). V lost 3 bases, J lost 0 bases, and 13 bases lay in between. Germline loops: CDR1 DFQATT, CDR2 SNEGSKA (reference sequence). The CDR3 is 15 residues long.

The table lists this clonotype with a few counts. The gene calls are TRBV6-5 and TRBJ1-2; D gene unclear. There are 12 residues in the CDR3. Germline loops: CDR1 MNHEY, CDR2 SVGAGI. The ends were cut back, 4 bases at V and 8 bases at J, with 11 bases in the middle. The CDR3 bases are TGTGCCAGCAGTTCAGGTGCCTTGGGCTACACCTTC. This codes for CASSSGALGYTF.

This clonotype was seen a handful of times. The chain couples TRBV20-1 to TRBJ2-7; D is possibly TRBD1 (7 bases). Per the germline V gene, CDR1 is DFQATT and CDR2 is SNEGSKA (reference sequence). The CDR3 runs 11 residues. The CDR3 DNA reads TGCAGCGCGGGACAGTTCTACGAGCAGTACTTC. Translation gives CSAGQFYEQYF.

This clonotype was recorded a few times. The genes are TRBV7-6 and TRBJ2-2; 7 nucleotides align to TRBD2. Germline-derived CDR1 and CDR2 are SGHVS and FNYEAQ. This CDR3 region has 16 residues. Trimming at V came to 5 bases and at J to 1 base, leaving 7 bases not matched to a gene. CDR3 coding DNA: TGTGCCAGCAGCCCAACCCCGGGGGGGAACACCGGGGAGCTGTTTTTT. As protein: CASSPTPGGNTGELFF.

In this sample, this clonotype turned up many times. The genes are TRBV12-3 or TRBV12-4 and TRBJ1-5; 8 bases line up with TRBD1. Trimming at V came to 4 bases and at J to 6 bases, leaving 5 bases not matched to a gene. The CDR3 loop spans 14 amino acids. CDR3 DNA sequence: TGTGCCAGCAGTTCGACAGGGGAGGGTCAGCCCCAGCATTTT. Protein product: CASSSTGEGQPQHF.

This clonotype has a handful of counts. This chain links TRBV7-8 with TRBJ2-1; D ambiguous. Germline V gene sequence: CDR1 SGHVS, CDR2 FQNEAQ. The V end was cut by 5 bases, the J end by 5 bases, with 10 bases between. This CDR3 comprises 13 residues. CDR3: CASSLNSNNEQFF. The CDR3 coding sequence is TGTGCCAGCAGCCTCAATTCAAACAATGAGCAGTTCTTC.

This clonotype appeared a few times. This chain connects TRBV7-2 to TRBJ1-6; D call uncertain. CDR1 SGHTA and CDR2 FQGNSA come from the germline V gene. The V end was cut by 6 bases, the J end by 9 bases, with 12 bases between. The CDR3 is 13 amino acids. The CDR3 protein is CASSLSFGSPLHF. The DNA of the CDR3 is TGTGCCAGCAGTCTCTCCTTCGGTTCACCCCTCCACTTT.

This clonotype was recorded at least ten times. The rearrangement uses TRBV9 and TRBJ2-5, with a possible D match to TRBD1 (5 bases). With 0 bases removed from V and 1 base from J, the gap between germline ends came to 10 bases. The CDR3 is 15 residues long. Germline V gene sequence: CDR1 SGDLS, CDR2 YYNGEE. The CDR3 loop reads CASSVGPGPQETQYF. Written as DNA, the CDR3 is TGTGCCAGCAGCGTAGGCCCAGGGCCCCAAGAGACCCAGTACTTC.

This clonotype was counted many times. The rearrangement links TRBV9 to TRBJ2-3; D gene unclear. Looked up from germline, CDR1 is SGDLS and CDR2 is YYNGEE. Trimming removed 3 bases at V and 2 bases at J, with 7 bases between. CDR3 length: 13 amino acids. CDR3 loop: CASSARPTDTQYF. The CDR3 nucleotides are TGTGCCAGCAGCGCGAGACCCACAGATACGCAGTATTTT. The full variable domain, in which reference TRBV9 and TRBJ2-3 provide the parts outside the CDR3, is DSGVTQTPKHLITATGQRVTLRCSPRSGDLSVYWYQQSLDQGLQFLIQYYNGEERAKGNILERFSAQQFPDLHSELNLSSLELGDSALYFCASSARPTDTQYFGPGTRLTVL.

The genes are TRBV11-1 and TRBJ2-1; 15 bases line up with TRBD2. The length of the CDR3 is 17 residues. V shed 4 bases, J shed 4 bases, and the junction held 5 bases outside the gene matches. The germline gives CDR1 SGHAT, CDR2 FQDESV (reference sequence). The chain's CDR3 is CASSSPGLAGGYNEQFF. CDR3 sequence (DNA): TGTGCCAGCAGCTCACCGGGACTAGCGGGAGGATACAATGAGCAGTTCTTC.

A few counts support this clonotype. V is TRBV7-3 and J is TRBJ2-1; 13 bases map to TRBD2. Germline CDR1 is SGHTA and CDR2 is FQGTGA. V trimming: 0 bases; J trimming: 5 bases; junction bases outside the gene matches: 7. The CDR3 is 18 residues long. CDR3 sequence (DNA): TGTGCCAGCAGCTTAACTCCCGGACTAGCGGGGGTCGACAATGAGCAGTTCTTC. Amino acids: CASSLTPGLAGVDNEQFF.

This clonotype has ten or more counts. The chain couples TRBV29-1 to TRBJ2-7; 9 nucleotides match TRBD1. V lost 5 bases to trimming and J lost 4 bases; unmatched junction nucleotides: 9. This CDR3 contains 14 residues. Germline V CDR1 and CDR2: SQVTM, ANQGSEA. The CDR3 sequence is CSVSRTGTGYEQYF. CDR3 DNA sequence: TGCAGCGTTTCGCGGACAGGGACAGGGTACGAGCAGTACTTC.

This clonotype was counted ten times or more. The genes are TRBV12-3 or TRBV12-4 and TRBJ1-2; D is possibly TRBD1 (6 bases). V was shortened by 6 bases and J by 4 bases, with 18 bases between the two germline ends. This CDR3 has 15 amino acids. CDR3 region: CASSATGGIFYGYTF. CDR3 coding DNA: TGTGCCAGCAGCGCTACCGGGGGCATCTTCTATGGCTACACCTTC.

This clonotype was counted only a few times. The J gene is TRBJ2-7, the V gene TRBV12-3 or TRBV12-4, with a possible D match to TRBD1 (5 bases). The ends were cut back, 2 bases at V and 3 bases at J, with 17 bases in the middle. CDR3 length: 16 residues. The DNA of the CDR3 is TGTGCCAGCAGTTTATTGGTGGGGCAGTTCCTCTACGAGCAGTACTTC. Translating it yields CASSLLVGQFLYEQYF.

This clonotype was seen more than once but under ten times. The chain recombines TRBV20-1 with TRBJ1-6, with 8 bases aligning to TRBD1. The CDR3 totals 14 residues. CDR1 and CDR2 (germline): DFQATT, SNEGSKA (reference sequence). Germline trimming cut 4 bases from V and 5 bases from J; bases unmatched to any gene: 4. The CDR3 here is CSATGGAHNSPLHF. The CDR3 DNA is TGCAGTGCTACAGGGGGCGCACATAATTCACCCCTCCACTTT.